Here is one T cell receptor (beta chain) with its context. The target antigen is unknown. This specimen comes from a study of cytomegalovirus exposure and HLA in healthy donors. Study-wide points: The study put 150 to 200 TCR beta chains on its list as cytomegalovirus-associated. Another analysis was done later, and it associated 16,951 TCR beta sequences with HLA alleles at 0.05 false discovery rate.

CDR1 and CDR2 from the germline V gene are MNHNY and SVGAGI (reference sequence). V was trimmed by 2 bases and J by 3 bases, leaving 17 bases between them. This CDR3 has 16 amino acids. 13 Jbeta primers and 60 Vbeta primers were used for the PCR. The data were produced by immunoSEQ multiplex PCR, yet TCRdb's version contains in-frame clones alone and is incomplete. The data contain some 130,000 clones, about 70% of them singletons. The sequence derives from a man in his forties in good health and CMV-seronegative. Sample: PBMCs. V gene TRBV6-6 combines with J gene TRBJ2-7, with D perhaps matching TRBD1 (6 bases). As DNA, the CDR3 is TGTGCCAGCAGTTACCCCAGGACAGTACCGCACTACGAGCAGTACTTC. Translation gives CASSYPRTVPHYEQYF.